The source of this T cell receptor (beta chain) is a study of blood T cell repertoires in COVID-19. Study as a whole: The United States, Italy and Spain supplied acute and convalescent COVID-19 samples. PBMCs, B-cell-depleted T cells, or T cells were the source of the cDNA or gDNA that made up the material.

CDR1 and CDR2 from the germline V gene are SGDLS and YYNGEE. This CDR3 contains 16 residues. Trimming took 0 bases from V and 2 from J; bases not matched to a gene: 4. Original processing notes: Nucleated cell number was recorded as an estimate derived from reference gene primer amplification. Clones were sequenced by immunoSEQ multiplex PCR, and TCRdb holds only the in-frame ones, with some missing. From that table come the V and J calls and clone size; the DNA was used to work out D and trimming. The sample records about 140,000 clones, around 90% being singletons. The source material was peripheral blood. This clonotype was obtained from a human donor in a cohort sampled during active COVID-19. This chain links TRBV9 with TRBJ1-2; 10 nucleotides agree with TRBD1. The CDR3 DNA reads TGTGCCAGCAGCGTAGCCCCGACAGGGGGCAACTATGGCTACACCTTC. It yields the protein CASSVAPTGGNYGYTF.